These 30 T cell receptor beta chains came from one sample sequenced in a study of blood T cells in healthy people across ages. The use of a sample-barcoded 5' primer and a J-beta primer mix characterized a second PCR of roughly 6 to 11 cycles. TCRdb processed the 5' RACE reads anew with MiXCR; each CDR3 protein has one entry. The sample has over 450,000 distinct CDR3 sequences; about 25% are singletons. These sequences were also reported in another study, on T cells of mothers and their children.

Sequenced: blood. These receptors came from a boy between 10 and 17 years old in good health.

This clonotype was detected many times. This chain uses TRBV28 with TRBJ2-6; a possible D gene is TRBD1 (6 bases). CDR3 length: 17 residues. CDR1 and CDR2 (germline): MDHEN, SYDVKM. Trimming stripped 8 bases from V and 2 bases from J, with 19 bases between. CDR3 DNA: TGTGCCAGCCAAACGGGACCAGGGGATACTGGGGCCAACGTCCTGACTTTC. It translates to CASQTGPGDTGANVLTF. Full variable domain (rest looked up from reference TRBV28 and TRBJ2-6): DVKVTQSSRYLVKRTGEKVFLECVQDMDHENMFWYRQDPGLGLRLIYFSYDVKMKEKGDIPEGYSVSREKKERFSLILESASTNQTSMYLCASQTGPGDTGANVLTFGAGSRLTVL.

This chain joins TRBV20-1 and TRBJ1-4, with a possible D match to TRBD1 (6 bases). Germline CDR1 DFQATT, CDR2 SNEGSKA (reference sequence). Trimming stripped 2 bases from V and 3 bases from J, with 13 bases between. CDR3 length: 15 amino acids. In nucleotides, the CDR3 is TGCAGTGCTAGATACGGGGGCGATTCTAATGAAAAACTGTTTTTT. This codes for CSARYGGDSNEKLFF.

A single count supports this clonotype. The chain uses TRBV5-1 and TRBJ2-3; D is ambiguous. The CDR3 has 13 amino acids. Germline V gene sequence: CDR1 SGHRS, CDR2 YFSETQ. The germline V and J ends were trimmed by 0 bases and 8 bases, with 10 bases remaining between them. The CDR3 nucleotides are TGCGCCAGCAGCTTGGACCCAGAGGTTACGCAGTATTTT. Its protein product is CASSLDPEVTQYF.

V and J are TRBV18 and TRBJ1-5; D is unclear. This CDR3 has 13 amino acids. Germline V gene data show CDR1 as KGHSH and CDR2 as LQKENI. Trimming left V 6 bases short and J 1 base short, with 7 bases between. Here the CDR3 DNA reads TGTGCCAGCTCCACATCAAGCAATCAGCCCCAGCATTTT. It translates to CASSTSSNQPQHF.

This clonotype was seen more than once but under ten times. The J gene is TRBJ2-7, the V gene TRBV18, with D unclear. The CDR3 covers 12 residues. V was trimmed by 3 bases and J by 3 bases, leaving 6 bases between them. Per germline, CDR1 KGHSH and CDR2 LQKENI. CDR3 protein: CASSPRVYEQYF. The CDR3 DNA follows: TGTGCCAGCTCACCCCGGGTCTACGAGCAGTACTTC.

The chain uses TRBV19 and TRBJ2-6; TRBD2 matches 13 bases. The V segment lost 3 bases and the J segment 2 bases; nucleotides outside the gene matches: 1. CDR3 length: 17 amino acids. CDR1 is LNHDA and CDR2 is SQIVND in the germline V gene (reference sequence). The CDR3: CASSIGLAGAGANVLTF. The CDR3 bases are TGTGCCAGTAGTATTGGACTAGCGGGAGCTGGGGCCAACGTCCTGACTTTC.

The J gene is TRBJ2-5, the V gene TRBV12-3 or TRBV12-4, with 7 bases fitting TRBD1. The J call could be wrong; TRBJ2-7 is a better fit for the DNA end. The CDR3 sequence is 14 residues long. CDR3 protein: CASSEGTASYEQYF. CDR3 sequence (DNA): TGTGCCAGCAGTGAAGGGACAGCCTCCTACGAGCAGTACTTC.

This clonotype was seen a handful of times. The chain uses TRBV7-2 and TRBJ2-3; 9 bases are shared with TRBD2. Germline V gives CDR1 SGHTA, CDR2 FQGNSA. With 6 bases clipped from V and 5 bases from J, the junction kept 3 bases outside the gene matches. The CDR3 is 13 amino acids. The CDR3 spells CASRAGGGDTQYF. CDR3 in DNA: TGTGCCAGCAGAGCGGGAGGCGGAGATACGCAGTATTTT.

The gene calls are TRBV12-3 or TRBV12-4 and TRBJ2-5, with 9 bases identical to TRBD2. The CDR3 extends over 15 amino acids. The V segment lost 2 bases and the J segment 5 bases; nucleotides outside the gene matches: 6. The CDR3, as DNA: TGTGCCAGCAGTTTAAGCCTAGCGGGGAAGGAGACCCAGTACTTC. Protein: CASSLSLAGKETQYF.

The chain couples TRBV4-1 to TRBJ2-2; weak D call: TRBD1 (5 bases). Germline V gene data show CDR1 as MGHRA and CDR2 as YSYEKL. The CDR3 loop spans 15 amino acids. V lost 3 bases to trimming and J lost 4 bases, with 12 bases between them. The chain's CDR3 is CASSHPQRGTGELFF. DNA of the CDR3: TGCGCCAGCAGCCACCCCCAAAGGGGCACCGGGGAGCTGTTTTTT.

This clonotype occurred a few times. The rearrangement uses TRBV28 and TRBJ1-2, with 9 nucleotides matching TRBD1. V lost 2 bases and J lost 0; bases outside the gene matches: 10. Germline CDR1 reads MDHEN; CDR2 reads SYDVKM. This CDR3 spans 18 amino acids. Written as DNA, the CDR3 is TGTGCCAGCAGTTTACTTCGGGACAGGGAGGCTACTAACTATGGCTACACCTTC. Translating it yields CASSLLRDREATNYGYTF.

The rearrangement links TRBV30 to TRBJ1-1; tentatively, D is TRBD1 (6 bases). The ends were cut back, 3 bases at V and 0 bases at J, with 23 bases in the middle. This CDR3 comprises 18 residues. Germline lookup yields CDR1 GTSNPN and CDR2 SVGIG (reference sequence). CDR3 residues: CAWSWSIGQSPMNTEAFF. The CDR3 region has the DNA TGTGCCTGGAGCTGGAGCATAGGACAGAGCCCGATGAACACTGAAGCTTTCTTT.

This chain uses TRBV20-1 with TRBJ2-3; 9 bases map to TRBD2. The CDR3 contains 17 residues. Germline V gives CDR1 DFQATT, CDR2 SNEGSKA (reference sequence). V lost 0 bases, J lost 2 bases, and 9 bases stayed unmatched. For the CDR3, the DNA is TGCAGTGCTAGAGATCTAAGACTAGCGGAGATCACAGATACGCAGTATTTT. Amino acids: CSARDLRLAEITDTQYF.

This clonotype has a handful of counts. This chain uses TRBV28 with TRBJ1-2; D possibly corresponds to TRBD1 (5 bases). Trimming removed 5 bases from V and 10 bases from J, with 20 bases in between. This CDR3 region has 14 residues. CDR1 is MDHEN, CDR2 SYDVKM, per germline. The chain's CDR3 is CASSPGGERNDYTF. CDR3 sequence (DNA): TGTGCCAGCAGTCCGGGGGGGGAAAGGAATGACTACACCTTC.

With regard to this clonotype: At one boundary the junction diverges from the germline segment, which might be a read error. The CDR3 DNA is TGTGCCAGCATTGGAGAGGGCGGGTATGACTACACCTTC. Residues: CASIGEGGYDYTF. The chain combines TRBV3-1 with TRBJ1-2; D gene uncertain. From germline, CDR1 is LGHDT and CDR2 YNNKEL (reference sequence). CDR3 length: 13 residues.

This clonotype was recorded a few times. This chain uses TRBV7-9 with TRBJ2-1; a possible D gene is TRBD1 (6 bases). The CDR3 is made up of 15 amino acids. Per the germline V gene, CDR1 is SEHNR and CDR2 is FQNEAQ (reference sequence). Trimming left V 7 bases short and J 5 bases short, with 18 bases between. The CDR3 DNA is TGTGCCAGCACCGTGGGGGCCCTGGATCACAATGAGCAGTTCTTC. Translation: CASTVGALDHNEQFF.

This clonotype came up once. The chain recombines TRBV7-9 with TRBJ2-7; 9 bases are shared with TRBD2. Unmatched junction bases numbered 3, after V lost 0 bases and J lost 3 bases. CDR3 size: 15 residues. Germline CDR1 and CDR2: SEHNR and FQNEAQ (reference sequence). This CDR3 is CASSLALAGNYEQYF. As DNA, the CDR3 is TGTGCCAGCAGCTTAGCGCTAGCGGGGAACTACGAGCAGTACTTC.

This clonotype was counted between two and nine times. The V gene is TRBV10-3, the J gene TRBJ2-5; D may be TRBD1 (7 bases). The germline V and J ends were trimmed by 5 bases and 4 bases, with 11 bases remaining between them. This CDR3 is 13 amino acids long. From germline, CDR1 is ENHRY and CDR2 SYGVKD. The CDR3 loop reads CAISPGGGETQYF. Written as DNA, the CDR3 is TGTGCCATCAGTCCAGGGGGAGGAGAGACCCAGTACTTC.

The chain uses TRBV5-6 and TRBJ2-3, with 9 bases lining up with TRBD2. The CDR3 is 14 residues long. J lost 4 bases, V lost 3 bases, and 3 bases had no gene match. Germline CDR1 is SGHDT and CDR2 is YYEEEE. The CDR3 region is CASSSVAGADTQYF. The CDR3 DNA follows: TGTGCCAGCAGCTCGGTAGCGGGGGCAGATACGCAGTATTTT.

CDR3 sequence: CASSQGRRATDTQYF. DNA of the CDR3: TGTGCCAGCAGCCAGGGACGCCGGGCTACAGATACGCAGTATTTT. This chain uses TRBV7-3 with TRBJ2-3; D tentatively fits TRBD1 or TRBD2 (5 bases each). The CDR3 runs 15 residues. Trimming stripped 5 bases from V and 3 bases from J, with 15 bases between. The germline CDR1 and CDR2 sequences are SGHTA and FQGTGA.

The rearrangement links TRBV15 to TRBJ2-7, with TRBD2 as a possible D gene (5 bases). The V end was cut by 0 bases, the J end by 0 bases, with 12 bases between. The V gene's germline CDR1 is LNHNV and CDR2 YYDKDF (reference sequence). The CDR3 sequence is 16 residues long. CDR3 sequence reads: CATSRDSGLTSYEQYF. CDR3 DNA: TGTGCCACCAGCAGAGATTCGGGATTAACCTCCTACGAGCAGTACTTC. The full variable domain, with the rest looked up from reference TRBV15 and TRBJ2-7, is DAMVIQNPRYQVTQFGKPVTLSCSQTLNHNVMYWYQQKSSQAPKLLFHYYDKDFNNEADTPDNFQSRRPNTSFCFLDIRSPGLGDTAMYLCATSRDSGLTSYEQYFGPGTRLTVT.

The chain couples TRBV9 to TRBJ2-3; a weak D match, TRBD2 (6 bases). This CDR3 has 15 amino acids. Trimming removed 3 bases at V and 2 bases at J, with 13 bases between. Germline V gene data show CDR1 as SGDLS and CDR2 as YYNGEE. The CDR3: CASSEVSGVTDTQYF. The CDR3 nucleotides are TGTGCCAGCAGCGAAGTTAGCGGAGTCACAGATACGCAGTATTTT.

This clonotype has a handful of counts. The chain joins TRBV28 to TRBJ1-1; 9 bases are shared with TRBD1. V lost 5 bases to trimming and J lost 6 bases; unmatched junction nucleotides: 16. The germline V gene has CDR1 MDHEN and CDR2 SYDVKM. The CDR3 has 17 residues. In nucleotides, the CDR3 is TGTGCCAGCAGTCCTAATAACGAACAGGGGGCGATCCCTGAAGCTTTCTTT. Amino acids: CASSPNNEQGAIPEAFF.

J is TRBJ2-5 and V is TRBV7-2; no clear D gene. The closer fit of TRBJ2-7 to the DNA end suggests the J call may be wrong. The CDR3 contains 15 residues. The germline V gene has CDR1 SGHTA and CDR2 FQGNSA. CDR3 sequence (DNA): TGTGCCAGCAGTTTCCGGGCCGAGAAAAACTACGAGCAGTACTTC. Translated: CASSFRAEKNYEQYF.

This clonotype was observed a few times. The rearrangement links TRBV5-6 to TRBJ2-1; no definite D call. The J call is doubtful: the DNA matches TRBJ2-7 better. CDR3 size: 16 residues. Germline V gene sequence: CDR1 SGHDT, CDR2 YYEEEE. The CDR3 coding sequence is TGTGCCAGCAGCTTGGGGGATGGTGTGACGCGTACCGAGCAGTACTTC. Translation gives CASSLGDGVTRTEQYF.

At least ten counts were recorded for this clonotype. CDR3 sequence reads: CSAPDRGREKLFF. Here the CDR3 DNA reads TGCAGTGCCCCGGACAGGGGGCGAGAAAAACTGTTTTTT. This rearrangement joins TRBV20-1 to TRBJ1-4, with 11 bases matching TRBD1. Trimming at V came to 6 bases and at J to 8 bases, leaving 5 bases not matched to a gene. The CDR3 sequence is 13 residues long. CDR1 and CDR2 (germline): DFQATT, SNEGSKA (reference sequence).

This clonotype has more than one count but fewer than ten. The chain employs TRBV18 and TRBJ2-5; D might be TRBD1 (5 bases). This CDR3 is 13 amino acids long. Trimming left V 6 bases short and J 0 bases short, with 8 bases between. CDR1 and CDR2 from the germline V gene are KGHSH and LQKENI. Here the CDR3 reads CASSRQNQETQYF. The CDR3 DNA sequence: TGTGCCAGCTCCCGACAGAACCAAGAGACCCAGTACTTC.

The chain employs TRBV3-1 and TRBJ1-4, with D tentatively TRBD1 (5 bases). Germline loops: CDR1 LGHDT, CDR2 YNNKEL (reference sequence). The V end was cut by 4 bases, the J end by 0 bases, with 15 bases between. The CDR3 runs 17 residues. This chain's CDR3 is CASSLTGGAATNEKLFF. The CDR3 coding sequence is TGTGCCAGCAGCCTAACCGGCGGGGCTGCAACTAATGAAAAACTGTTTTTT.

The chain employs TRBV20-1 and TRBJ2-7, with D perhaps matching TRBD2 (7 bases). Trimming took 4 bases from V and 0 from J, leaving 16 bases between them. CDR3 size: 15 residues. Looked up from germline, CDR1 is DFQATT and CDR2 is SNEGSKA (reference sequence). The CDR3 nucleotides are TGCAGTGCTATGGCGGGGGCGAGCTTCTCCTACGAGCAGTACTTC. This gives the protein CSAMAGASFSYEQYF.

The chain uses TRBV5-1 and TRBJ2-6; D unclear. V dropped 1 base and J dropped 1 base, with 12 bases sitting between them. The CDR3 is made up of 17 amino acids. Germline V lookup: CDR1 SGHRS, CDR2 YFSETQ. The CDR3 nucleotides read TGCGCCAGCAGCTTGCAGGCCGGATCATCTGGGGCCAACGTCCTGACTTTC. This gives the protein CASSLQAGSSGANVLTF. The entire variable domain, with the rest obtained from reference TRBV5-1 and TRBJ2-6, is as follows: KAGVTQTPRYLIKTRGQQVTLSCSPISGHRSVSWYQQTPGQGLQFLFEYFSETQRNKGNFPGRFSGRQFSNSRSEMNVSTLELGDSALYLCASSLQAGSSGANVLTFGAGSRLTVL.